The 3 T cell receptor beta chains below all came from one sample that was sequenced in a study of T cells in Graves' hyperthyroidism and ophthalmopathy. Amplified regions were TCR beta CDR3 sequences from RNA transcripts. A first-round RT-PCR of the TCR CDR3 used the HTBI primer set. TCRdb called the multiplex PCR reads again in MiXCR, with one record for every CDR3 protein. The sample records more than 300,000 distinct CDR3 sequences, roughly 13% being singletons. Sequencing was carried out using blood. The receptors come from a woman younger than 45 with Graves' hyperthyroidism.

This clonotype was seen ten or more times. The chain uses TRBV15 and TRBJ2-3; D remains unclear. There are 12 residues in the CDR3. Between the trimmed V and J ends, which lost 1 base and 6 bases, there was a span of 5 bases. The V gene's germline CDR1 is LNHNV and CDR2 YYDKDF (reference sequence). In DNA form, the CDR3 reads TGTGCCACCAGCAGAGTGGATGATACGCAGTATTTT. This encodes CATSRVDDTQYF.

V gene TRBV12-3 or TRBV12-4 combines with J gene TRBJ2-3, with D perhaps being TRBD1 or TRBD2 (6 bases each). This CDR3 spans 15 amino acids. Trimming removed 3 bases from V and 1 base from J, with 11 bases in between. CDR3 coding DNA: TGTGCCAGCAGTTTGGGGGCTAGCGGCACAGATACGCAGTATTTT. Its translation: CASSLGASGTDTQYF.

This clonotype was recorded at least ten times. V is TRBV20-1 and J is TRBJ1-1; 9 bases align to TRBD1. The length of the CDR3 is 18 residues. The V gene end was trimmed by 2 bases and the J gene end by 0 bases; junction bases not matched to a gene: 13. Germline CDR1 reads DFQATT; CDR2 reads SNEGSKA (reference sequence). The CDR3 region has the DNA TGCAGTGCTAGACCGGACAGGGGTCGCCGAGGAATGAACACTGAAGCTTTCTTT. Its protein product is CSARPDRGRRGMNTEAFF.